Each of the 8 T cell receptor beta chains below was sequenced from the same sample in a study of blood T cell repertoires in COVID-19. Data came from immunoSEQ multiplex PCR; TCRdb stores just in-frame clones and leaves some out. Of fewer than 400,000 clones detected, over 70% appear once; the ten largest clones hold around 3%. The sequencing sample was made of peripheral blood. These receptors all stem from a young man with active or convalescent COVID-19.

This rearrangement joins TRBV4-3 to TRBJ2-2; 11 bases match TRBD2. CDR3 size: 17 residues. The ends lost 0 bases at V and 4 bases at J; junction bases unmatched: 4. The germline V gene encodes CDR1 LGHNA and CDR2 YSLEER. CDR3 sequence (DNA): TGCGCCAGCAGCCAAGAACTAGCGGGAGTCATCACCGGGGAGCTGTTTTTT. Protein: CASSQELAGVITGELFF.

The chain uses TRBV5-1 and TRBJ2-2; D remains unclear. Germline loops: CDR1 SGHRS, CDR2 YFSETQ. The CDR3 has 19 amino acids. The V gene lost 5 bases and the J gene lost 3 bases, with 26 bases spanning the gap. CDR3 region: CASSLTTPFRVTDTGELFF. Here the CDR3 DNA reads TGCGCCAGCAGTTTAACCACCCCCTTCCGGGTCACCGACACCGGGGAGCTGTTTTTT.

This chain links TRBV13 with TRBJ2-7, with 9 bases fitting TRBD2. The germline V gene has CDR1 PRHDT and CDR2 FYEKMQ (reference sequence). V lost 5 bases, J lost 3 bases, and 8 bases stayed unmatched. This CDR3 spans 15 amino acids. The CDR3, as DNA: TGTGCCAGCAGCCTTAGCGGGAGCCCCCTCTACGAGCAGTACTTC. This sequence encodes CASSLSGSPLYEQYF.

The chain uses TRBV10-3 and TRBJ2-2; TRBD2 agrees at 11 bases. The germline gives CDR1 ENHRY, CDR2 SYGVKD. The V gene end was trimmed by 3 bases and the J gene end by 6 bases; junction bases not matched to a gene: 3. The CDR3 loop spans 15 amino acids. This CDR3 reads CAISDALAGAGELFF. CDR3 coding DNA: TGTGCCATCAGTGACGCACTAGCGGGAGCCGGGGAGCTGTTTTTT.

This clone was counted between two and nine times. The chain recombines TRBV6-5 with TRBJ1-1, with D maybe TRBD1 (6 bases). V gave up 5 bases and J gave up 8 bases, with 12 bases separating them. The length of the CDR3 is 12 residues. Germline V CDR1 and CDR2: MNHEY, SVGAGI. The CDR3 region has the DNA TGTGCCAGCAGTACAGGGTTACGGGAAGCTTTCTTT. It translates to CASSTGLREAFF.

The chain is built from TRBV25-1 and TRBJ1-2; 11 bases agree with TRBD1. J gave up 8 bases and V 2 bases, and 7 bases lay outside the gene matches. The length of the CDR3 is 15 residues. Germline values: CDR1 MGHDK, CDR2 SYGVNS. The CDR3 loop reads CASSERGQGARGYTF. Here the CDR3 DNA reads TGTGCCAGCAGTGAACGCGGACAGGGGGCGAGAGGCTACACCTTC.

This chain uses TRBV5-6 with TRBJ2-1, with 11 bases identical to TRBD2. The CDR3 spans 16 residues. Germline V gives CDR1 SGHDT, CDR2 YYEEEE. Losses at the gene ends were 5 bases for V and 1 base for J; bases not matched to a gene: 5. The CDR3 protein is CASSILAGVSYNEQFF. The DNA for the CDR3 is TGTGCCAGCAGTATACTAGCGGGAGTATCCTACAATGAGCAGTTCTTC.

The chain links TRBV6-6 to TRBJ2-3; 9 bases line up with TRBD2. The trim removed 6 bases at V and 6 bases at J, leaving 25 bases unmatched. The CDR3 extends over 20 amino acids. CDR1 is MNHNY, CDR2 SVGAGI, per germline (reference sequence). In DNA, the CDR3 is TGTGCCAGCAGCCCCCGGGGGGGGCTAGGGCTAGCGGGACAGAGGGATACGCAGTATTTT. It yields the protein CASSPRGGLGLAGQRDTQYF.